The sequence of this T cell receptor (beta chain) was determined in a study of CD8 T cells in ankylosing spondylitis. Study-wide results and limits: Disease-linked clones were found to be CD8+ and relatively rare in peripheral blood. Matched ankylosing spondylitis synovial fluid reportedly showed significant enrichment of disease-linked clones. Characteristic of ankylosing spondylitis blood, it appeared, was a TCR beta motif comprising eight highly homologous variants.

Using quantitative 5'-RACE with molecular barcodes, the authors made TCR beta libraries. TCRdb reprocessed the 5' RACE reads via MiXCR and lists one record per CDR3 protein. The data show 130,000 to 150,000 distinct CDR3 sequences, with more than 7% seen just once and 7.3% held by the top ten. J gave up 1 base and V 9 bases, and 3 bases lay outside the gene matches. CDR1 is MNHNS and CDR2 is SASEGT in the germline V gene. CDR3 length: 12 amino acids. This clonotype was counted ten times or more. Its cognate antigen is unknown. The V gene is TRBV6-1, the J gene TRBJ2-7; 7 bases are a match to TRBD1. This receptor was obtained from a male donor with ankylosing spondylitis. Sequenced sample: synovial fluid, either unsorted or a sorted T cell fraction (not recorded which). CDR3 region: CASGTESYEQYF. The CDR3 coding sequence is TGTGCCAGTGGGACAGAATCCTACGAGCAGTACTTC.